This T cell receptor beta chain was recorded in a study of blood T cell repertoires in COVID-19. Generated by immunoSEQ multiplex PCR, the TCRdb table keeps only in-frame clones and is missing some. The table lists about 160,000 clones, 75% to 85% of them singletons. Two consecutive negative NP/OP PCR tests, clearance, or resolved symptoms defined Cohort 3 recovery. The CDR3 spans 16 residues. CDR1 and CDR2 (germline): MNHEY, SVGEGT. The J segment lost 3 bases and the V segment lost 4 bases, leaving 9 bases of the junction unmatched. Sequenced material: PBMCs or T cells enriched from blood (not recorded which). This TCR came from a woman aged 55-70 years who had recovered from COVID-19. The gene calls are TRBV6-2 or TRBV6-3 and TRBJ2-3, with TRBD1 matching over 8 bases. Written as DNA, the CDR3 is TGTGCCAGCAGTTCCCCTTCGACAGGGGTAACAGATACGCAGTATTTT. This codes for CASSSPSTGVTDTQYF.